This T cell receptor beta chain comes out of a study of Ad26.COV2.S vaccination and SARS-CoV-2 variants. About the research overall: Donor joined the COV1001 Ad26.COV2.S trial arm. Administration of Ad26.COV2.S was intramuscular, either once or twice 56 days apart.

Generated by immunoSEQ multiplex PCR, the TCRdb table keeps only in-frame clones and is missing some. Here the sample spans approximately 300,000 clones, 70% to 90% being singletons. Notes on the study in general: Whether participants received vaccine or placebo, their non-spike TCR breadth was similar.

This clone has just a few counts. Its antigen is still unknown. Treatment of the sample: about 20 received Ad26.COV2.S at low or high dose, single or two shots; about five received placebo; per-sample allocation not given. Specimens were obtained on day 63 following the first vaccine or placebo injection. Donor was an adult aged 18-55 years in Boston. The receptor was isolated from a person aged 18-65 years who received the Ad26.COV2.S COVID-19 vaccine or a placebo. Sequencing used peripheral blood, obtained in a trial of Ad26.COV2.S vaccine versus placebo.

This chain's CDR3 is CASSPRGGQGGYTF. Here the CDR3 DNA reads TGTGCCAGCAGCCCAAGGGGGGGGCAAGGTGGCTACACCTTC. V usage is TRBV27 and J usage is TRBJ1-2; D might be TRBD1 (6 bases). CDR1 and CDR2 from the germline V gene are MNHEY and SMNVEV (reference sequence). The CDR3 contains 14 residues. V was trimmed by 6 bases and J by 7 bases, leaving 18 bases between them.